The source of this T cell receptor beta chain is a study of PD-1 blockade in classical Hodgkin lymphoma. Sequencing used immunoSEQ multiplex PCR; TCRdb keeps in-frame clones, though not all of them. Of 29,000 or so clones in the sample, around 89% are singletons; the top ten hold about 0.38%. V lost 3 bases and J 8 bases, leaving 16 bases between the germline ends. This CDR3 spans 14 amino acids. Germline loops: CDR1 KGHSH, CDR2 LQKENI. A remark on this clone: The antigen remains unidentified.

Described time point: newly diagnosed, previously untreated cHL patient sample. Starting with thawed PBMCs, CD4+ T cells were purified by magnetic negative selection. Whole-study findings and limits: Newly diagnosed patients reportedly trailed healthy donors in baseline TCR diversity.

The J gene is TRBJ1-2, the V gene TRBV18; D not certain. The specimen was CD4+ T cells from blood. This receptor was identified in a human donor with classical Hodgkin lymphoma. The CDR3 DNA follows: TGTGCCAGCTCACCCGACGCGAGGACGGAGGGCTACACCTTC. Its translation is CASSPDARTEGYTF.